The 30 T cell receptor beta chains presented below share a single source sample, sequenced in a study of cytomegalovirus exposure and HLA in healthy donors. Primers: 60 Vbeta forward and 13 Jbeta reverse. Assay: immunoSEQ multiplex PCR; the TCRdb copy retains only in-frame clones and omits some. This sample has over 100,000 clones; roughly 9.1% occur once, and the top ten carry 5.5% to 7.5%. Material for sequencing was PBMCs. The receptors were sampled from a man aged 40-49 years in good health and CMV-seropositive.

By sample fraction, this clone is medium-sized. V gene TRBV5-1 combines with J gene TRBJ1-3; TRBD1 is a possible D gene (5 bases). The germline V gene has CDR1 SGHRS and CDR2 YFSETQ. The CDR3 has 13 residues. The germline V and J ends were trimmed by 4 bases and 2 bases, with 7 bases remaining between them. The CDR3 reads CASSRTTGNTIYF. The CDR3 bases are TGCGCCAGCAGCCGGACAACTGGAAACACCATATATTTT.

This chain links TRBV9 with TRBJ1-5; D is unclear. This CDR3 has 12 amino acids. CDR1 and CDR2 from the germline V gene are SGDLS and YYNGEE. V shed 3 bases and J shed 6 bases, with 7 bases lying between them. This CDR3 reads CASSAGGQPQHF. In DNA form, the CDR3 reads TGTGCCAGCAGCGCGGGAGGTCAGCCCCAGCATTTT.

This chain uses TRBV18 with TRBJ2-7, with TRBD1 identical over 8 bases. The CDR3 spans 13 residues. Germline V CDR1 and CDR2: KGHSH, LQKENI. The trim removed 4 bases at V and 4 bases at J, leaving 3 bases unmatched. CDR3 protein: CASSLGQEYEQYF. In DNA, the CDR3 is TGTGCCAGCTCACTGGGACAGGAGTACGAGCAGTACTTC.

This clone turned up a few times. This chain joins TRBV29-1 and TRBJ1-2; 7 nucleotides align to TRBD1. The CDR3 loop spans 13 amino acids. Germline CDR1 SQVTM, CDR2 ANQGSEA. V lost 6 bases, J lost 4 bases, and 8 bases stayed unmatched. The CDR3 nucleotides are TGCAGCGTCAAAGTTAACAGGGGCTATGGCTACACCTTC. Residues: CSVKVNRGYGYTF.

The chain joins TRBV29-1 to TRBJ2-7; 9 nucleotides agree with TRBD2. This CDR3 contains 14 residues. Trimming at V came to 2 bases and at J to 2 bases, leaving 4 bases not matched to a gene. Germline CDR1 is SQVTM and CDR2 is ANQGSEA. CDR3 residues: CSVEFSSGTYEQYF. The CDR3 nucleotides read TGCAGCGTTGAATTCTCTAGCGGGACCTACGAGCAGTACTTC.

The chain carries TRBV7-6 and TRBJ2-7; no clear D gene. CDR3 size: 14 residues. Germline CDR1 is SGHVS and CDR2 is FNYEAQ. V dropped 3 bases and J dropped 0 bases, with 9 bases sitting between them. This chain's CDR3 is CASSLTLSSYEQYF. CDR3 coding DNA: TGTGCCAGCAGCTTGACTTTAAGCTCCTACGAGCAGTACTTC.

V gene TRBV6-5 combines with J gene TRBJ2-5, with 9 bases fitting TRBD1. V shed 6 bases and J 2 bases; nucleotides not matched to a gene: 7. Germline values: CDR1 MNHEY, CDR2 SVGAGI. CDR3 length: 15 residues. The CDR3 spells CASSRDRGGQETQYF. CDR3 bases: TGTGCCAGCAGCCGTGACAGGGGGGGACAAGAGACCCAGTACTTC.

This clone was found a few times. This rearrangement joins TRBV6-7 to TRBJ1-5, with D possibly TRBD1 on 6 matching bases. TRBV6-7 qualifies as an ORF whose function is uncertain. The CDR3 sequence is 14 residues long. With 5 bases removed from V and 5 bases from J, the gap between germline ends came to 13 bases. The CDR3 DNA reads as TGTGCCAGCAGTCCCCCAGGGGTATATCAGCCCCAGCATTTT. Translated: CASSPPGVYQPQHF.

V is TRBV1 and J is TRBJ2-5; TRBD2, as called in the table, went unchecked against the DNA. The J call may be faulty, since TRBJ2-7 better matches the DNA end. TRBV1 is a recognized pseudogene. The CDR3 consists of 14 residues. CDR3 sequence (DNA): TGCACCAGCAGCCGGGTTAGCGGGACCTACGAGCAGTACTTC. As protein: CTSSRVSGTYEQYF.

The chain has TRBV6-5 and TRBJ2-5, with D perhaps TRBD1 (6 bases). Trimming removed 6 bases at V and 2 bases at J, with 13 bases between. The CDR3 sequence is 14 residues long. The germline CDR1 and CDR2 sequences are MNHEY and SVGAGI. The CDR3 reads CASREGGLQETQYF. CDR3 DNA: TGTGCCAGCAGAGAAGGGGGTCTACAAGAGACCCAGTACTTC.

The genes are TRBV30 and TRBJ2-1; TRBD2 aligns across 10 bases. The J segment lost 5 bases and the V segment lost 2 bases, leaving 6 bases of the junction unmatched. Germline CDR1 and CDR2: GTSNPN and SVGIG (reference sequence). The CDR3 sequence is 15 residues long. The CDR3 nucleotides read TGTGCCTGGAGTATGATAGCGGGAGGTAACAATGAGCAGTTCTTC. Translating it yields CAWSMIAGGNNEQFF.

The V gene is TRBV2, the J gene TRBJ2-7; TRBD1 matches at 10 bases. V lost 4 bases to trimming and J lost 3 bases; unmatched junction nucleotides: 9. Germline lookup yields CDR1 SNHLY and CDR2 FYNNEI. The CDR3 is made up of 16 amino acids. CDR3 loop: CASSVPRDRGIYEQYF. CDR3 nucleotide sequence: TGTGCCAGCAGTGTCCCCCGGGACAGGGGAATCTACGAGCAGTACTTC.

This clone has just a few counts. J is TRBJ1-1 and V is TRBV28; 9 bases are shared with TRBD1. The CDR3 has 16 residues. Germline trimming cut 7 bases from V and 0 bases from J; bases unmatched to any gene: 9. Per the germline V gene, CDR1 is MDHEN and CDR2 is SYDVKM. The CDR3 region is CASTLDRGWVNTEAFF. The CDR3 nucleotides are TGTGCCAGCACTCTCGACAGGGGGTGGGTGAACACTGAAGCTTTCTTT.

This chain connects TRBV14 to TRBJ1-2; D is unclear. CDR3 size: 13 residues. Trimming pared 4 bases from V and 4 bases from J, leaving 10 bases between. Germline-derived CDR1 and CDR2 are SGHDN and FVKESK. CDR3 protein: CASSRLRGYGYTF. DNA of the CDR3: TGTGCCAGCAGCCGCCTACGGGGCTATGGCTACACCTTC.

The chain uses TRBV4-1 and TRBJ2-1, with a possible D match to TRBD1 (5 bases). Germline assignment: CDR1 MGHRA and CDR2 YSYEKL. The CDR3 runs to 11 residues. V was pared by 8 bases and J by 14 bases, with 16 bases between. CDR3 sequence reads: CASQHSRVKFF. The CDR3 bases are TGCGCCAGCCAACACTCCAGGGTCAAGTTCTTC.

The chain joins TRBV9 to TRBJ1-5; D possibly corresponds to TRBD1 (6 bases). The V gene lost 7 bases and the J gene lost 0 bases, with 14 bases spanning the gap. Germline V gene sequence: CDR1 SGDLS, CDR2 YYNGEE. The CDR3 covers 15 residues. The CDR3 loop reads CASGMGADSNQPQHF. Written as DNA, the CDR3 is TGTGCCAGCGGGATGGGGGCAGATAGCAATCAGCCCCAGCATTTT.

The table lists this clone with a few counts. The chain uses TRBV29-1 and TRBJ2-3; 7 bases match TRBD2. With 6 bases clipped from V and 0 bases from J, the junction kept 3 bases outside the gene matches. The CDR3 runs to 13 residues. Germline V gene sequence: CDR1 SQVTM, CDR2 ANQGSEA. The DNA of the CDR3 is TGCAGCGTAGCGGGACGGAGCACAGATACGCAGTATTTT. Protein product: CSVAGRSTDTQYF.

This clone was seen a few times. The rearrangement links TRBV29-1 to TRBJ2-3; 14 bases fit TRBD2. J lost 5 bases, V lost 5 bases, and 9 bases had no gene match. There are 16 residues in the CDR3. Germline CDR1 is SQVTM and CDR2 is ANQGSEA. The CDR3: CSVPRLAGGPVDTQYF. The CDR3, as DNA: TGCAGCGTTCCCCGACTAGCGGGAGGGCCTGTAGATACGCAGTATTTT.

V and J are TRBV6-5 and TRBJ1-6; 7 positions match TRBD1. J was trimmed by 4 bases and V by 4 bases; bases with no gene match: 1. Germline values: CDR1 MNHEY, CDR2 SVGAGI. The CDR3 length is 14 residues. In DNA form, the CDR3 reads TGTGCCAGCAGTTCAGGGGGTTATAATTCACCCCTCCACTTT. The encoded protein is CASSSGGYNSPLHF.

The rearrangement uses TRBV9 and TRBJ2-7, with 10 bases matching TRBD1. Per germline, CDR1 SGDLS and CDR2 YYNGEE. Losses at the gene ends were 3 bases for V and 4 bases for J; bases not matched to a gene: 4. CDR3 length equals 14 residues. For the CDR3, the DNA is TGTGCCAGCAGCGGCCGGGACAGGGGTTACGAGCAGTACTTC. Translated: CASSGRDRGYEQYF.

The V and J genes are TRBV5-8 and TRBJ2-3, with 7 nucleotides matching TRBD1. V dropped 4 bases and J dropped 5; count of bases not matched to a gene: 10. Germline V gene data show CDR1 as SGHTS and CDR2 as YDEGEE. This CDR3 region has 15 residues. This CDR3 is CASSTRTGGGDTQYF. CDR3 bases: TGTGCCAGCAGCACCCGGACAGGAGGTGGAGATACGCAGTATTTT. The whole variable domain, filled in from reference TRBV5-8 and TRBJ2-3, reads EAGVTQSPTHLIKTRGQQATLRCSPISGHTSVYWYQQALGLGLQFLLWYDEGEERNRGNFPPRFSGRQFPNYSSELNVNALELEDSALYLCASSTRTGGGDTQYFGPGTRLTVL.

The chain has TRBV27 and TRBJ1-5; D gene unclear. CDR1 and CDR2 (germline): MNHEY, SMNVEV (reference sequence). Between the trimmed V and J ends, which lost 0 bases and 1 base, there was a span of 4 bases. The CDR3 sequence is 14 residues long. CDR3 loop: CASSLSRSNQPQHF. DNA for the CDR3: TGTGCCAGCAGTTTATCGAGGAGCAATCAGCCCCAGCATTTT.

This chain joins TRBV2 and TRBJ2-1, with 7 bases matching TRBD1. The germline V gene encodes CDR1 SNHLY and CDR2 FYNNEI. There are 16 residues in the CDR3. V shed 4 bases and J 0 bases; nucleotides not matched to a gene: 6. This CDR3 reads CASSGKWTGSYNEQFF. The DNA of the CDR3 is TGTGCCAGCAGTGGAAAGTGGACAGGCTCCTACAATGAGCAGTTCTTC.

This clone was seen more than once but under ten times. The V gene is TRBV28, the J gene TRBJ2-7, with D uncertain. Germline lookup yields CDR1 MDHEN and CDR2 SYDVKM. The CDR3 has 15 amino acids. Trimming stripped 5 bases from V and 0 bases from J, with 14 bases between. The CDR3 DNA follows: TGTGCCAGCAGTCTTACTTTAAAGAGCTCCTACGAGCAGTACTTC. This sequence encodes CASSLTLKSSYEQYF.

In this sample, this clone turned up a few times. The chain joins TRBV2 to TRBJ2-5; D not resolved. CDR1 and CDR2 (germline): SNHLY, FYNNEI. With 4 bases removed from V and 2 bases from J, the gap between germline ends came to 8 bases. This CDR3 contains 13 residues. The chain's CDR3 is CASSGLGQETQYF. CDR3 nucleotide sequence: TGTGCCAGCAGTGGTCTAGGACAAGAGACCCAGTACTTC.

This clone was recorded a few times. This chain uses TRBV20-1 with TRBJ1-1; D perhaps matches TRBD1 (6 bases). The CDR3 has 11 amino acids. Trimming pared 5 bases from V and 3 bases from J, leaving 7 bases between. Germline V gives CDR1 DFQATT, CDR2 SNEGSKA (reference sequence). The CDR3 loop reads CSAPGDTEAFF. The CDR3 bases are TGCAGTGCTCCAGGGGACACTGAAGCTTTCTTT.

This chain connects TRBV28 to TRBJ1-3; D might be TRBD1 (6 bases). The germline V and J ends were trimmed by 6 bases and 0 bases, with 12 bases remaining between them. The CDR3 consists of 15 residues. Germline loops: CDR1 MDHEN, CDR2 SYDVKM. The CDR3 DNA reads TGTGCCAGCAGCTGGACAGTGCGCTCTGGAAACACCATATATTTT. Protein product: CASSWTVRSGNTIYF.

The CDR3 sequence is CASSEAVRELAGYNEQFF. CDR3 nucleotide sequence: TGTGCCAGCAGTGAAGCGGTAAGGGAACTAGCGGGGTACAATGAGCAGTTCTTC. V and J are TRBV2 and TRBJ2-1; TRBD2 matches at 10 bases. The CDR3 covers 18 residues. Germline V lookup: CDR1 SNHLY, CDR2 FYNNEI. The trim removed 0 bases at V and 4 bases at J, leaving 9 bases unmatched. Combining the CDR3 with reference TRBV2 and TRBJ2-1 gives the whole variable domain EPEVTQTPSHQVTQMGQEVILRCVPISNHLYFYWYRQILGQKVEFLVSFYNNEISEKSEIFDDQFSVERPDGSNFTLKIRSTKLEDSAMYFCASSEAVRELAGYNEQFFGPGTRLTVL.

This clone appeared a few times. The rearrangement links TRBV14 to TRBJ2-3; TRBD1 aligns across 10 bases. CDR3 size: 15 residues. Trimming at V came to 5 bases and at J to 5 bases, leaving 7 bases not matched to a gene. CDR1 is SGHDN, CDR2 FVKESK, per germline. The CDR3 reads CASSARTGGKDTQYF. CDR3 bases: TGTGCCAGCAGCGCCCGGACAGGGGGAAAAGATACGCAGTATTTT. Full variable domain (remainder filled in from reference TRBV14 and TRBJ2-3): EAGVTQFPSHSVIEKGQTVTLRCDPISGHDNLYWYRRVMGKEIKFLLHFVKESKQDESGMPNNRFLAERTGGTYSTLKVQPAELEDSGVYFCASSARTGGKDTQYFGPGTRLTVL.

This clone was detected only a few times. The rearrangement uses TRBV6-8 and TRBJ2-6; TRBD2 is a possible D gene (7 bases). From germline, CDR1 is MNHGY and CDR2 SAAAGT. V gave up 7 bases and J gave up 1 base, with 29 bases separating them. The CDR3 has 21 amino acids. Here the CDR3 reads CASTTKGDRDYLLSGANVLTF. Here the CDR3 DNA reads TGTGCCAGCACCACCAAGGGGGACCGGGACTACCTCTTATCTGGGGCCAACGTCCTGACTTTC.